This TCR beta chain was obtained from a study of T-cell reconstitution after alpha-beta-depleted transplantation in children. This clonotype was seen repeatedly, ten times or more. It was with unique molecular identifiers that the TCRbeta library was prepared. Via MiXCR, TCRdb re-called the PCR reads, giving one row per CDR3 protein. Of approximately 350,000 distinct CDR3 sequences in the sample, less than 15% were seen once. Trimming shortened V by 2 bases and J by 0 bases, and 14 bases separated the two germline ends. The CDR3 extends over 17 amino acids. The chain uses TRBV12-3 or TRBV12-4 and TRBJ1-3; D perhaps matches TRBD1 (5 bases). This receptor was obtained from a human donor who donated a stem cell graft to a child with Fanconi anemia. Sequencing used PBMCs, obtained from the stem cell graft. CDR3 protein: CASSLRGSRSSGNTIYF. The CDR3, as DNA: TGTGCCAGCAGTTTAAGGGGCAGTAGGTCCTCTGGAAACACCATATATTTT.